This is a list of T cell receptor beta chains from one sample in a study of blood T cells in healthy people across ages. TCRdb called the 5' RACE reads again in MiXCR, with one record for every CDR3 protein. The profile shows roughly 1.9 million distinct CDR3 sequences, 35% to 50% of them singletons. The sequenced material came from blood. These receptor sequences come from a human donor in good health. CDR3s leave out the opening cysteine and the closing phenylalanine or tryptophan. Only some rows state a clone size, as once, few, many or a class for expanded clones.

V | size | length | CDR3
TRBV29-1 | NA | 10 | SAGIKNTEAF
TRBV5-1 | NA | 13 | ASSYRGGAYNEQF
TRBV7-9 | NA | 14 | AGSLAGGAQSHEQY
TRBV5-1 | few | 12 | ASWDRGPTGELF
TRBV7-9 | few | 14 | ASSHTPGTEQETQY
TRBV20-1 | NA | 10 | SVRAVSYEQY
TRBV29-1 | many | 10 | SVRTGTDTQY
TRBV20-1 | few | 15 | SAWGLAGEPGANVLT
TRBV7-2 | NA | 14 | ASSLLGWGGDHEQY
TRBV27 | NA | 13 | ASSLRAEGNQPQH
TRBV7-3 | few | 17 | ASSLKGRMAASSYNEQF
TRBV9 | NA | 12 | ASSVDDSLYGYT
TRBV12-3/TRBV12-4 | many | 12 | ASSFPIETDTQY
TRBV6-6 | few | 13 | ASSYDAPRKETQY
TRBV20-1 | once | 13 | SARAGASMAYEQY
TRBV7-2 | many | 13 | ASSLRLAGPYEQY
TRBV29-1 | few | 12 | SVAPLGNTDTQY